This TCR beta chain is from a study of T cell responses to AZD1222 COVID-19 vaccine. General study results and limits: The number of AZD1222 recipients seropositive at baseline was only five to seven. Nearly half of spike-specific TCRs reportedly target unmutated variant regions. No day 14 peak samples; only post-peak repertoires were characterized. Donors, mostly white British, included more females; clonal diversity was possibly underestimated.

Comments on this clone: Its matching antigen is unknown.

Using immunoSEQ multiplex PCR, the repertoire was profiled, and TCRdb retains in-frame clones only, with some absent. Of approximately 170,000 clones listed, more than 80% were seen once; the top ten hold 6.9%. The CDR3 has 17 amino acids. Germline V gene sequence: CDR1 SGHTA, CDR2 FQGTGA. V was shortened by 2 bases and J by 5 bases, with 18 bases between the two germline ends. This receptor was obtained from an adult in good health. The material sequenced was peripheral blood, taken on day 0 of AZD1222 vaccination. The chain couples TRBV7-3 to TRBJ2-2, with a tentative D call TRBD2 (5 bases). CDR3 amino acids: CASSLDPTGLGTGELFF. In DNA, the CDR3 is TGTGCCAGCAGCTTAGACCCCACGGGGTTGGGAACCGGGGAGCTGTTTTTT.